This TCR beta chain comes out of a study of Graves' ophthalmopathy and Graves' hyperthyroidism. RNA transcripts served as template for amplifying TCR beta CDR3 sequences. Scientists carried out first-round RT-PCR using HTBI primers and then a second-round multiplex PCR. TCRdb reanalysed the multiplex PCR reads using MiXCR and keeps one entry per CDR3 protein. The sample lists around 400,000 distinct CDR3 sequences, roughly 20% occurring once. V lost 1 base and J 2 bases, leaving 5 bases between the germline ends. Germline V gene lookup returns CDR1 MNHNS and CDR2 SASEGT. The CDR3 loop spans 13 amino acids. Ten or more counts support this clonotype.

The sample taken for sequencing was peripheral blood. The clonotype was recovered from a woman aged 18-29 years with stable Graves' hyperthyroidism. This chain links TRBV6-1 with TRBJ1-2; unclear D gene. CDR3 nucleotide sequence: TGTGCCAGCAGTGAAGTATCCAACTATGGCTACACCTTC. Translated: CASSEVSNYGYTF.